These 6 T cell receptor beta chains were sequenced from one sample in a study of graft-versus-host responses after intestinal transplantation. These TCRs are of unknown antigen specificity. Profiling relied on immunoSEQ multiplex PCR, and the TCRdb table lists in-frame clones only, not all of them. The sample contains tens of thousands of clones, 88% of which appear only once. The sample here was unstimulated CD4+ T cells sorted from spleen or lymph node cells, taken before transplant. The receptors derive from a human donor who was the organ donor for an intestinal transplant.

This clone was detected ten times or more. The V gene is TRBV14, the J gene TRBJ1-6, with 8 bases that match TRBD1. CDR1 and CDR2 from the germline V gene are SGHDN and FVKESK. V gave up 0 bases and J gave up 8 bases; unmatched junction bases: 9. The length of the CDR3 is 17 residues. CDR3 DNA: TGTGCCAGCAGCCAAGACAGGGGGCGACTTTCATATTCACCCCTCCACTTT. Translating it yields CASSQDRGRLSYSPLHF. Variable domain in full (rest from reference TRBV14 and TRBJ1-6): EAGVTQFPSHSVIEKGQTVTLRCDPISGHDNLYWYRRVMGKEIKFLLHFVKESKQDESGMPNNRFLAERTGGTYSTLKVQPAELEDSGVYFCASSQDRGRLSYSPLHFGNGTRLTVT.

The chain couples TRBV5-1 to TRBJ2-1, with 9 bases lining up with TRBD1. The J segment lost 5 bases and the V segment lost 4 bases, leaving 10 bases of the junction unmatched. This CDR3 is 16 amino acids long. CDR1 and CDR2 (germline): SGHRS, YFSETQ. The CDR3 region has the DNA TGCGCCAGCAGCCCTCGCCGGGACAGGGTGGACAATGAGCAGTTCTTC. Amino acids: CASSPRRDRVDNEQFF.

This rearrangement joins TRBV5-1 to TRBJ2-7, with D uncertain. The CDR3 is 13 amino acids. Germline loops: CDR1 SGHRS, CDR2 YFSETQ. V lost 5 bases to trimming and J lost 0 bases, with 9 bases between them. Here the CDR3 DNA reads TGCGCCAGCAGATCCGCGGCCTCCTACGAGCAGTACTTC. Translation gives CASRSAASYEQYF.

V usage is TRBV5-3 and J usage is TRBJ1-4; TRBD1 matches 9 bases. TRBV5-3 is filed as an ORF, its function uncertain. The trim removed 2 bases at V and 2 bases at J, leaving 13 bases unmatched. The CDR3 covers 19 residues. This CDR3 reads CARSLRYGTGLLTNEKLFF. As DNA, the CDR3 is TGTGCCAGAAGCTTACGTTACGGGACAGGGCTTTTGACTAATGAAAAACTGTTTTTT.

The chain recombines TRBV28 with TRBJ2-1; D not certain. The CDR3 is made up of 13 amino acids. V was shortened by 3 bases and J by 5 bases, with 8 bases between the two germline ends. CDR1 is MDHEN and CDR2 is SYDVKM in the germline V gene. The CDR3 loop reads CASSFTPNNEQFF. CDR3 DNA sequence: TGTGCCAGCAGTTTTACCCCTAACAATGAGCAGTTCTTC.

This rearrangement joins TRBV10-3 to TRBJ1-5, with no clear D. Germline V gene sequence: CDR1 ENHRY, CDR2 SYGVKD. Trimming took off 6 bases at V and 3 bases at J, with 9 bases between the two ends. There are 13 residues in the CDR3. The CDR3 here is CAIRTTLNQPQHF. DNA of the CDR3: TGTGCCATCAGGACGACTCTCAATCAGCCCCAGCATTTT.